What follows are 20 T cell receptor beta chains derived from one specimen sequenced in a study of blood T cell repertoires in COVID-19. The table came from immunoSEQ multiplex PCR; TCRdb's copy has only in-frame clones and leaves some out. The sample consists of about 140,000 clones, about 83% of them appearing once. The specimen sequenced was peripheral blood. These receptors were collected from a middle-aged man with acute or convalescent COVID-19.

V is TRBV10-3 and J is TRBJ1-2; 7 nucleotides line up with TRBD1. The germline V gene has CDR1 ENHRY and CDR2 SYGVKD. The V segment lost 10 bases and the J segment 0 bases; nucleotides outside the gene matches: 11. The CDR3 is 15 residues long. The CDR3 DNA reads TGTGCCACCAGCGACAGGACAGGCCCTAACTATGGCTACACCTTC. It specifies CATSDRTGPNYGYTF.

This clone was seen a single time. The rearrangement joins TRBV29-1 to TRBJ2-1; perhaps TRBD1 as D (7 bases). The CDR3 is 12 amino acids. Looked up from germline, CDR1 is SQVTM and CDR2 is ANQGSEA. CDR3 bases: TGCCCAACGTGGGGGACAGCGGGTGAGCAGTTCTTC. It yields the protein CPTWGTAGEQFF.

The J gene is TRBJ1-6, the V gene TRBV6-6, with no clear D. CDR1 is MNHNY and CDR2 is SVGAGI in the germline V gene (reference sequence). This CDR3 contains 16 residues. Trimming took 6 bases from V and 0 from J, leaving 12 bases between them. The CDR3 is CASSSGLSSYNSPLHF. The CDR3 DNA reads as TGTGCCAGCAGCTCCGGACTGAGCTCCTATAATTCACCCCTCCACTTT.

The chain carries TRBV6-6 and TRBJ1-4; D is undetermined. With 3 bases removed from V and 7 bases from J, the gap between germline ends came to 12 bases. CDR3 size: 14 residues. The germline V gene has CDR1 MNHNY and CDR2 SVGAGI (reference sequence). The CDR3 sequence is CASSYKVIGEKLFF. The CDR3 DNA reads as TGTGCCAGCAGTTATAAAGTGATCGGTGAAAAACTGTTTTTT.

V and J are TRBV10-2 and TRBJ1-6; D remains ambiguous. V was shortened by 0 bases and J by 0 bases, with 6 bases between the two germline ends. The CDR3 extends over 16 amino acids. Germline V gene data show CDR1 as WSHSY and CDR2 as SAAADI. The DNA of the CDR3 is TGCGCCAGCAGTGAGTCACCGAGCTCCTATAATTCACCCCTCCACTTT. Protein: CASSESPSSYNSPLHF.

The chain combines TRBV14 with TRBJ2-7; 11 positions match TRBD1. The V and J ends lost 3 bases and 5 bases, in that order; junction bases with no gene match: 0. Germline V gene data show CDR1 as SGHDN and CDR2 as FVKESK. CDR3 length: 13 residues. CDR3 in amino acids: CASSQGQGDEQYV. CDR3 nucleotides: TGTGCCAGCAGCCAGGGACAGGGGGACGAGCAGTACGTC.

This clone was found a few times. The chain combines TRBV6-6 with TRBJ1-2; D is unclear. The CDR3 is made up of 15 amino acids. Trimming removed 6 bases at V and 2 bases at J, with 16 bases between. Germline CDR1 reads MNHNY; CDR2 reads SVGAGI (reference sequence). The CDR3 DNA follows: TGTGCCAGCAGCCCTGGGCAGCCGCTGAACTATGGCTACACCTTC. Residues: CASSPGQPLNYGYTF.

This chain links TRBV29-1 with TRBJ1-4; D might be TRBD1 (5 bases). This CDR3 is 14 amino acids long. Germline CDR1 reads SQVTM; CDR2 reads ANQGSEA. Trimming shortened V by 4 bases and J by 8 bases, and 17 bases separated the two germline ends. The CDR3 protein is CSVGTGEVEEKLFF. In DNA, the CDR3 is TGCAGCGTTGGGACGGGGGAGGTGGAAGAAAAACTGTTTTTT.

This clone came up once. J is TRBJ1-4 and V is TRBV15; 9 nucleotides agree with TRBD1. With 7 bases clipped from V and 9 bases from J, the junction kept 18 bases outside the gene matches. This CDR3 spans 17 amino acids. CDR1 is LNHNV and CDR2 is YYDKDF in the germline V gene (reference sequence). The CDR3 region has the DNA TGTGCCACCATGGATGCGATGAAGGGACAGGGCCTTAAAAAACTGTTTTTT. Amino acids: CATMDAMKGQGLKKLFF.

This rearrangement joins TRBV10-3 to TRBJ2-1; D gene ambiguous. There are 15 residues in the CDR3. Germline-derived CDR1 and CDR2 are ENHRY and SYGVKD. V was pared by 0 bases and J by 6 bases, with 12 bases between. CDR3 in amino acids: CAISESTFSRNEQFF. The CDR3 DNA follows: TGTGCCATCAGTGAGTCTACTTTTTCCCGCAATGAGCAGTTCTTC.

This chain joins TRBV28 and TRBJ1-4; the match to TRBD1 covers 9 bases. The V segment lost 2 bases and the J segment 3 bases; nucleotides outside the gene matches: 4. The V gene's germline CDR1 is MDHEN and CDR2 SYDVKM. The CDR3 extends over 16 amino acids. DNA of the CDR3: TGTGCCAGCAGTTTAGGGACAGGGAACCCTAATGAAAAACTGTTTTTT. It codes for CASSLGTGNPNEKLFF.

CDR3 region: CASSISRLPGELFF. In DNA form, the CDR3 reads TGTGCCAGTAGTATAAGCCGCCTCCCCGGGGAGCTGTTTTTT. The chain is built from TRBV19 and TRBJ2-2; D is undetermined. The CDR3 runs to 14 residues. Deletions cut 2 bases from V and 6 bases from J, with 10 bases between. Germline assignment: CDR1 LNHDA and CDR2 SQIVND (reference sequence).

The chain employs TRBV29-1 and TRBJ1-1, with 8 positions matching TRBD1. Germline CDR1 reads SQVTM; CDR2 reads ANQGSEA. V was pared by 6 bases and J by 0 bases, with 12 bases of the junction left unmatched. The CDR3 sequence is 16 residues long. DNA for the CDR3: TGCAGCGTGACACCTCAGCAGGGGGCCCTGAACACTGAAGCTTTCTTT. This translates into CSVTPQQGALNTEAFF.

The CDR3 DNA follows: TGCAGCCTCGACATCTACAATGAGCAGTTCTTC. It translates to CSLDIYNEQFF. This rearrangement joins TRBV29-1 to TRBJ2-1; D is unclear. CDR3 length: 11 amino acids. V gave up 8 bases and J gave up 3 bases, with 8 bases separating them. Germline V gene sequence: CDR1 SQVTM, CDR2 ANQGSEA.

The V gene is TRBV3-1 (or the pseudogene TRBV3-2), the J gene TRBJ2-5; a weak D match, TRBD2 (6 bases). Germline-derived CDR1 and CDR2 are LGHDT and YNNKEL (reference sequence). Trimming pared 2 bases from V and 4 bases from J, leaving 8 bases between. This CDR3 has 13 residues. CDR3 residues: CASSQLGLETQYF. Written as DNA, the CDR3 is TGTGCCAGCAGCCAATTGGGACTAGAGACCCAGTACTTC.

The chain combines TRBV19 with TRBJ2-5; D perhaps matches TRBD1 (5 bases). The CDR3 spans 15 residues. V dropped 5 bases and J dropped 5 bases, with 18 bases sitting between them. Germline CDR1 is LNHDA and CDR2 is SQIVND (reference sequence). The CDR3 coding sequence is TGTGCCAGTAGTCCCAGAAGGAATAAGGGGGAGACCCAGTACTTC. Protein sequence: CASSPRRNKGETQYF.

The chain is built from TRBV14 and TRBJ2-5; TRBD2 might be the D (5 bases). There are 12 residues in the CDR3. V shed 3 bases and J shed 7 bases, with 9 bases lying between them. The V gene's germline CDR1 is SGHDN and CDR2 FVKESK. The CDR3 DNA follows: TGTGCCAGCAGCCAGGGGAGTTGGACCCAGTACTTC. Its translation: CASSQGSWTQYF.

This chain joins TRBV5-5 and TRBJ1-2, with D possibly TRBD1 on 6 matching bases. The CDR3 is made up of 17 amino acids. V lost 1 base and J 0 bases, leaving 16 bases between the germline ends. Germline V CDR1 and CDR2: SGHKS, YYEKEE (reference sequence). The CDR3 DNA is TGTGCCAGCAGCTTGCACATGCCGACAGGAGCTAACTATGGCTACACCTTC. Residues: CASSLHMPTGANYGYTF. Supplemented by reference TRBV5-5 and TRBJ1-2, the full variable domain reads DAGVTQSPTHLIKTRGQQVTLRCSPISGHKSVSWYQQVLGQGPQFIFQYYEKEERGRGNFPDRFSARQFPNYSSELNVNALLLGDSALYLCASSLHMPTGANYGYTFGSGTRLTVV.

The gene calls are TRBV5-6 and TRBJ1-2, with 7 bases fitting TRBD1. V shed 4 bases, J shed 6 bases, and the junction held 3 bases outside the gene matches. Germline CDR1 is SGHDT and CDR2 is YYEEEE. This CDR3 contains 12 residues. This CDR3 is CASSRGQDGYTF. CDR3 DNA sequence: TGTGCCAGCAGCCGCGGACAGGATGGCTACACCTTC.

The chain joins TRBV2 to TRBJ2-7, with 12 bases fitting TRBD2. The J segment lost 3 bases and the V segment lost 3 bases, leaving 6 bases of the junction unmatched. The CDR3 spans 16 residues. Germline V lookup: CDR1 SNHLY, CDR2 FYNNEI. The CDR3 here is CASSEASGGAGYEQYF. The CDR3 DNA reads as TGTGCCAGCAGTGAGGCTAGCGGGGGGGCAGGCTACGAGCAGTACTTC.